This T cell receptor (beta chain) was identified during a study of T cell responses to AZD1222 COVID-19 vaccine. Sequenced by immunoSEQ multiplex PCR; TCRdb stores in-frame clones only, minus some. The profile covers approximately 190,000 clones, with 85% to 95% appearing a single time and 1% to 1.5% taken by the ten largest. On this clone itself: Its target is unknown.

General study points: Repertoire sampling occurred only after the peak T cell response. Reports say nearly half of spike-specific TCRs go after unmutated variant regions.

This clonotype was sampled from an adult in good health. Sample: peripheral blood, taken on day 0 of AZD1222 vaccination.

DNA for the CDR3: TGCGCCAGCAGCCAGGCCTCGGACCGCCTTTTTGGCTACACCTTC. This gives the protein CASSQASDRLFGYTF. The V call is TRBV4-1, the J call TRBJ1-2; no clear D gene. Per the germline V gene, CDR1 is MGHRA and CDR2 is YSYEKL. The CDR3 totals 15 residues. V was trimmed by 3 bases and J by 7 bases, leaving 18 bases between them.